This T cell receptor (beta chain) was identified during a study of T cell clonality in common variable immunodeficiency. Equal genomic DNA amounts from CVID and control samples were sequenced. Produced via immunoSEQ multiplex PCR; TCRdb's table is partial and in-frame only. Singletons are absent from the sample, which has tens of thousands of clones. From germline, CDR1 is LNHDA and CDR2 SQIVND (reference sequence). The CDR3 is 13 amino acids. V gave up 2 bases and J gave up 1 base, with 5 bases separating them. This clone has ten or more counts. The read ends 3 residues before the CDR3 terminus; that terminus is restored from the germline J gene.

This clonotype was obtained from a person aged 18 to 75 in good health. Sequenced sample: peripheral blood mononuclear cells. The rearrangement joins TRBV19 to TRBJ1-1; no definite D call. Incomplete CDR3 DNA: TGTGCCAGTAGTATAACAGCGAACACTGAA. The encoded protein is CASSITANTE. The full CDR3 reads CASSITANTEAFF.